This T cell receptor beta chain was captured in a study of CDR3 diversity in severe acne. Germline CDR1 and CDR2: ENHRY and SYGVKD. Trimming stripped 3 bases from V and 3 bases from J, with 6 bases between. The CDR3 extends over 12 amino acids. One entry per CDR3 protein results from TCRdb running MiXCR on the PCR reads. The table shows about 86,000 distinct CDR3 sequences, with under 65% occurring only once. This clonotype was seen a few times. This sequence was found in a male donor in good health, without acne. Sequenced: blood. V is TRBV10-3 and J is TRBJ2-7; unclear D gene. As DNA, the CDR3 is TGTGCCATCAGTGAACACAGCTACGAGCAGTACTTC. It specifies CAISEHSYEQYF.